Each of the 3 T cell receptor beta chains below was sequenced from the same sample in a study of blood T cell repertoires in COVID-19. Libraries were prepared by immunoSEQ multiplex PCR; TCRdb keeps only in-frame clonotypes and omits some of them. The sample holds roughly 39,000 clones; 85% to 95% are singletons and the top ten take approximately 4.1%. The sequencing sample was made of peripheral blood. These receptors all stem from a human donor with active COVID-19. The donor label of this sample is uncertain.

The chain recombines TRBV29-1 with TRBJ1-6, with 10 bases matching TRBD1. This CDR3 comprises 15 residues. Per germline, CDR1 SQVTM and CDR2 ANQGSEA. The junction had 7 bases not matched to a gene; V was cut back by 4 bases and J by 7 bases. The DNA of the CDR3 is TGCAGCGTTGCAATTGGACAGGGGGAGAATTCACCCCTCCACTTT. The encoded protein is CSVAIGQGENSPLHF. The entire variable domain, with the rest obtained from reference TRBV29-1 and TRBJ1-6, is as follows: SAVISQKPSRDICQRGTSLTIQCQVDSQVTMMFWYRQQPGQSLTLIATANQGSEATYESGFVIDKFPISRPNLTFSTLTVSNMSPEDSSIYLCSVAIGQGENSPLHFGNGTRLTVT.

The chain links TRBV7-8 to TRBJ1-1; 9 nucleotides align to TRBD1. The CDR3 sequence is 14 residues long. From germline, CDR1 is SGHVS and CDR2 FQNEAQ. The J segment lost 10 bases and the V segment lost 3 bases, leaving 9 bases of the junction unmatched. Here the CDR3 DNA reads TGTGCCAGCAGCTTTACCGGGACAGGGCCGGCAGCTTTCTTT. It encodes CASSFTGTGPAAFF. Drawing the rest from reference TRBV7-8 and TRBJ1-1, the complete variable domain is GAGVSQSPRYKVAKRGQDVALRCDPISGHVSLFWYQQALGQGPEFLTYFQNEAQLDKSGLPSDRFFAERPEGSVSTLKIQRTQQEDSAVYLCASSFTGTGPAAFFGQGTRLTVV.

The rearrangement joins TRBV7-8 to TRBJ2-5; D is possibly TRBD1 or TRBD2 (6 bases each). Germline V gives CDR1 SGHVS, CDR2 FQNEAQ. The CDR3 totals 15 residues. V was pared by 5 bases and J by 2 bases, with 15 bases between. The CDR3 is CASSRGTTLQETQYF. The CDR3 DNA sequence: TGTGCCAGCAGCCGCGGGACAACCTTACAAGAGACCCAGTACTTC.